This T cell receptor (beta chain) was profiled in a study of CD4 T cells in relation to SARS-CoV-2 and coronaviruses. General study points: About 65% of donors had memory CD4+ clonotypes crossrecognizing SARS-CoV-2 and common cold coronavirus spike.

Produced via immunoSEQ multiplex PCR; TCRdb's table is partial and in-frame only. Of approximately 36,000 clones listed, about four fifths are singletons. Germline-derived CDR1 and CDR2 are GTSNPN and SVGIG (reference sequence). V dropped 5 bases and J dropped 5; count of bases not matched to a gene: 14. This CDR3 contains 16 residues. Naive or memory CD4+ cells were cultured 1:1 with T cell-depleted PBMCs plus CEF. This clone was observed a handful of times. The antigen remains unidentified. The J gene is TRBJ2-2, the V gene TRBV30; 7 bases match TRBD1. Sample: naive CD4+ T cells from PBMCs, cultured in vitro. The subset: naive CD4+ T cells isolated by negative enrichment. The receptor was derived from an adult with COVID-19. CDR3 sequence reads: CAWSNALKGATGELFF. CDR3 sequence (DNA): TGTGCCTGGTCAAACGCGCTTAAGGGGGCGACCGGGGAGCTGTTTTTT.